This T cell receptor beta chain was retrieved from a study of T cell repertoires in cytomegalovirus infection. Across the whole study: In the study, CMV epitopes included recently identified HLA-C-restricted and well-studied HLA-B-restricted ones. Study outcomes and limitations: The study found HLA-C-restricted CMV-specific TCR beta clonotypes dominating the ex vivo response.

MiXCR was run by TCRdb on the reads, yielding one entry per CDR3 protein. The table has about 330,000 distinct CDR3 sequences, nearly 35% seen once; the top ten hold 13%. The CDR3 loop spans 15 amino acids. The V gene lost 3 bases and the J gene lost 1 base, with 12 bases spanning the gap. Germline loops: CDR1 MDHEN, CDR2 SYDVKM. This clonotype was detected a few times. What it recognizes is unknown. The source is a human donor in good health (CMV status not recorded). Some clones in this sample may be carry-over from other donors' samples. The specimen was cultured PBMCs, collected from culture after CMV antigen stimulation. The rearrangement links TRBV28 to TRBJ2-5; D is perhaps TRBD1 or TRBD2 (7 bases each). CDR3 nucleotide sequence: TGTGCCAGCAGTTTTGCAGGGGGGGGCCAAGAGACCCAGTACTTC. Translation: CASSFAGGGQETQYF.